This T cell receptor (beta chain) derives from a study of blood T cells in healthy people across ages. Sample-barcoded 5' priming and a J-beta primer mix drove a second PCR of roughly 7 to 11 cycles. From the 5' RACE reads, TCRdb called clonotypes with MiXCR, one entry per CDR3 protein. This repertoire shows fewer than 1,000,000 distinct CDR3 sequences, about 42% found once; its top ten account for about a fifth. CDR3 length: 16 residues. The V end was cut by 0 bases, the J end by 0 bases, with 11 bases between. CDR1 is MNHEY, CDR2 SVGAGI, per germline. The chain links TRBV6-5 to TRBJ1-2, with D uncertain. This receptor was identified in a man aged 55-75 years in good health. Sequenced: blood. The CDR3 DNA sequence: TGTGCCAGCAGTTACTCGGACGGACGAACTAACTATGGCTACACCTTC. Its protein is CASSYSDGRTNYGYTF.